The 23 T cell receptor beta chains below come from one sample, sequenced in a study of T cell clonotyping in hematopoietic cell transplantation. Sequencing used immunoSEQ multiplex PCR; TCRdb keeps in-frame clones, though not all of them. The sample includes 3,000 or so clones, over 60% of them seen just once. The specimen was peripheral blood mononuclear cells, collected 30 days after allogeneic stem cell transplant. The source is a female patient in her thirties or forties who had an allogeneic stem cell transplant, so T cells may come from the graft donor. Some clones in this sample may be carry-over from other donors' samples.

This clone came up a few times. V gene TRBV11-2 combines with J gene TRBJ2-7; D is undetermined. Trimming took off 1 base at V and 2 bases at J, with 12 bases between the two ends. Germline V CDR1 and CDR2: SGHAT, FQNNGV. The CDR3 has 15 residues. CDR3 bases: TGTGCCAGCAGCTTAGCGGCAGGTCCTACCTACGAGCAGTACTTC. Its translation is CASSLAAGPTYEQYF.

The genes are TRBV5-1 and TRBJ2-2; D call uncertain. With 4 bases removed from V and 2 bases from J, the gap between germline ends came to 6 bases. Germline CDR1 reads SGHRS; CDR2 reads YFSETQ. The CDR3 covers 13 residues. This chain's CDR3 is CASSQYNTGELFF. As DNA, the CDR3 is TGCGCCAGCAGCCAATATAACACCGGGGAGCTGTTTTTT. The full variable domain, in which reference TRBV5-1 and TRBJ2-2 provide the parts outside the CDR3, is KAGVTQTPRYLIKTRGQQVTLSCSPISGHRSVSWYQQTPGQGLQFLFEYFSETQRNKGNFPGRFSGRQFSNSRSEMNVSTLELGDSALYLCASSQYNTGELFFGEGSRLTVL.

This clone was counted only a few times. This chain connects TRBV4-3 to TRBJ2-7; D may be TRBD2 (5 bases). This CDR3 is 17 amino acids long. Per the germline V gene, CDR1 is LGHNA and CDR2 is YSLEER. V lost 0 bases to trimming and J lost 0 bases, with 15 bases between them. The CDR3 nucleotides are TGCGCCAGCAGCCAAGATAGTAGGCCGGGGAGCTCCTACGAGCAGTACTTC. It encodes CASSQDSRPGSSYEQYF.

This clone is categorized as large. The genes are TRBV7-9 and TRBJ1-1; the D gene is possibly TRBD1 (6 bases). The germline V gene has CDR1 SEHNR and CDR2 FQNEAQ (reference sequence). The CDR3 sequence is 16 residues long. The V end lost 5 bases, the J end lost 1 base, and 17 bases lay between the germline ends. The CDR3 DNA reads TGTGCCAGCAGCCCCCCGTGGGGGGCCAGGAACACTGAAGCTTTCTTT. It specifies CASSPPWGARNTEAFF.

The chain couples TRBV13 to TRBJ2-7; 7 nucleotides agree with TRBD1. Germline V gives CDR1 PRHDT, CDR2 FYEKMQ (reference sequence). Trimming took 5 bases from V and 3 from J; bases not matched to a gene: 7. CDR3 size: 14 residues. CDR3 loop: CASSRGQLYYEQYF. CDR3 coding DNA: TGTGCCAGCAGCCGGGGACAGCTATACTACGAGCAGTACTTC.

The J gene is TRBJ1-2, the V gene TRBV28; TRBD1 matches 8 bases. CDR3 length equals 16 residues. Per germline, CDR1 MDHEN and CDR2 SYDVKM. V gave up 2 bases and J gave up 3 bases; unmatched junction bases: 8. The CDR3 is CASSLVGTGGDYGYTF. In nucleotides, the CDR3 is TGTGCCAGCAGTTTAGTCGGGACAGGTGGAGACTATGGCTACACCTTC.

Within the sample, this clone is medium-sized. The chain employs TRBV2 and TRBJ1-5; D is perhaps TRBD1 (6 bases). CDR3 length: 13 residues. Germline V gene sequence: CDR1 SNHLY, CDR2 FYNNEI. The V and J ends lost 8 bases and 1 base respectively, with 9 bases between them. The CDR3 nucleotides read TGTGCCAGCGGGGGGGCAAGCAATCAGCCCCAGCATTTT. It yields the protein CASGGASNQPQHF.

The V gene is TRBV5-1, the J gene TRBJ1-2; D perhaps matches TRBD1 (5 bases). Trimming removed 4 bases from V and 3 bases from J, with 13 bases in between. The germline V gene encodes CDR1 SGHRS and CDR2 YFSETQ. CDR3 length: 14 amino acids. CDR3 sequence reads: CASSAGLVDYGYTF. CDR3 nucleotide sequence: TGCGCCAGCAGCGCGGGACTTGTAGACTATGGCTACACCTTC.

As for this clone: This same CDR3 is encoded by further DNA sequences in the sample. This rearrangement joins TRBV9 to TRBJ1-2; D not certain. Trimming cost V 0 bases and J 5 bases, with 8 bases left between them. The CDR3 loop spans 13 amino acids. Germline V CDR1 and CDR2: SGDLS, YYNGEE. CDR3 in DNA: TGTGCCAGCAGCGTAGGCGGAGATTATGGCTACACCTTC. Amino acid sequence: CASSVGGDYGYTF.

The V and J genes are TRBV14 and TRBJ2-7, with 11 bases fitting TRBD1. After removal of 2 bases from V and 6 bases from J, the junction contained 9 bases not matched to a gene. This CDR3 spans 16 amino acids. Germline V gives CDR1 SGHDN, CDR2 FVKESK. This CDR3 reads CASSQLTGTGGLEQYF. In DNA form, the CDR3 reads TGTGCCAGCAGCCAACTAACCGGGACAGGGGGACTCGAGCAGTACTTC.

This clone is deemed large. V gene TRBV29-1 combines with J gene TRBJ1-3, with D perhaps matching TRBD1 (6 bases). V lost 0 bases and J lost 0, with 15 bases in between. The CDR3 totals 17 residues. In germline, CDR1 is SQVTM, CDR2 ANQGSEA. In nucleotides, the CDR3 is TGCAGCGTTGAAGATCCGGCAGGGGCCAGCTCTGGAAACACCATATATTTT. This translates into CSVEDPAGASSGNTIYF.

V usage is TRBV30 and J usage is TRBJ2-1; 10 nucleotides match TRBD1. The germline gives CDR1 GTSNPN, CDR2 SVGIG (reference sequence). This CDR3 contains 17 residues. The V gene end was trimmed by 1 base and the J gene end by 4 bases; junction bases not matched to a gene: 10. DNA for the CDR3: TGTGCCTGGAGTGAGAACCTGGACAGGGGGGGATACAATGAGCAGTTCTTC. It translates to CAWSENLDRGGYNEQFF.

CDR3 sequence reads: CASSLDSGYEQYF. The CDR3 DNA follows: TGTGCCAGCAGCTTAGATTCAGGGTACGAGCAGTACTTC. This sequence joins TRBV7-8 and TRBJ2-7, with a tentative D call TRBD1 (5 bases). CDR1 and CDR2 (germline): SGHVS, FQNEAQ. Trimming left V 1 base short and J 4 bases short, with 8 bases between. The CDR3 totals 13 residues.

The chain couples TRBV6-1 to TRBJ1-3, with D perhaps matching TRBD1 (5 bases). V gave up 2 bases and J gave up 3 bases, with 14 bases separating them. The CDR3 is 16 residues long. Germline CDR1 and CDR2: MNHNS and SASEGT. CDR3 nucleotide sequence: TGTGCCAGCAGTGAAAGACAGCTCTGGTTTGGAAACACCATATATTTT. Translation gives CASSERQLWFGNTIYF.

By sample fraction, this clone is medium-sized. The chain links TRBV19 to TRBJ1-2; D gene unclear. Trimming took off 5 bases at V and 8 bases at J, with 15 bases between the two ends. The germline gives CDR1 LNHDA, CDR2 SQIVND (reference sequence). The CDR3 runs to 13 residues. The DNA for the CDR3 is TGTGCCAGTAGTGCCGGGAGAGAGGACGGCTACACCTTC. The encoded protein is CASSAGREDGYTF.

This clone was counted a few times. The chain is built from TRBV5-1 and TRBJ2-2; possibly TRBD1 for D (5 bases). This CDR3 contains 14 residues. Trimming took off 4 bases at V and 1 base at J, with 8 bases between the two ends. Germline V lookup: CDR1 SGHRS, CDR2 YFSETQ. CDR3 coding DNA: TGCGCCAGCAGCACTGGACAGAACACCGGGGAGCTGTTTTTT. Protein sequence: CASSTGQNTGELFF.

The rearrangement uses TRBV27 and TRBJ1-3; D call uncertain. CDR1 and CDR2 (germline): MNHEY, SMNVEV (reference sequence). This CDR3 contains 12 residues. V was clipped by 6 bases and J by 4 bases, with 7 bases between them. In nucleotides, the CDR3 is TGTGCCAGCAGCTCTGGGGGAAACACCATATATTTT. Translating gives CASSSGGNTIYF.

This rearrangement joins TRBV14 to TRBJ2-7, with unresolved D. Germline V gene sequence: CDR1 SGHDN, CDR2 FVKESK. V was cut by 4 bases and J by 0 bases, with 13 bases left in between. The CDR3 sequence is 15 residues long. The CDR3 reads CASSPLDLSSYEQYF. The CDR3, as DNA: TGTGCCAGCAGCCCATTGGACCTTTCCTCCTACGAGCAGTACTTC.

The V call is TRBV30, the J call TRBJ2-7; D is perhaps TRBD2 (6 bases). From germline, CDR1 is GTSNPN and CDR2 SVGIG (reference sequence). V was pared by 3 bases and J by 2 bases, with 14 bases between. The CDR3 contains 14 residues. The CDR3 reads CAWSANGGPYEQYF. The CDR3 nucleotides are TGTGCCTGGAGCGCCAACGGGGGTCCCTACGAGCAGTACTTC.

The table lists this clone with a few counts. This chain joins TRBV19 and TRBJ1-2; D is undetermined. The germline V and J ends were trimmed by 7 bases and 3 bases, with 15 bases remaining between them. Germline CDR1 reads LNHDA; CDR2 reads SQIVND (reference sequence). The CDR3 loop spans 14 amino acids. In DNA, the CDR3 is TGTGCCAGTAACGAGCCGGAAATGGACTATGGCTACACCTTC. This codes for CASNEPEMDYGYTF. The entire variable domain, with the rest obtained from reference TRBV19 and TRBJ1-2, is as follows: DGGITQSPKYLFRKEGQNVTLSCEQNLNHDAMYWYRQDPGQGLRLIYYSQIVNDFQKGDIAEGYSVSREKKESFPLTVTSAQKNPTAFYLCASNEPEMDYGYTFGSGTRLTVV.

This sequence joins TRBV4-1 and TRBJ2-4; possibly TRBD2 for D (6 bases). The ends were cut back, 6 bases at V and 6 bases at J, with 21 bases in the middle. CDR1 is MGHRA, CDR2 YSYEKL, per germline. The CDR3 length is 16 residues. The CDR3, as DNA: TGCGCCAGCAGTTCCCTGCTAGCGCGGGATAGAAACATTCAGTACTTC. It codes for CASSSLLARDRNIQYF.

This clone was seen more than once but under ten times. The chain has TRBV5-5 and TRBJ2-7; D uncertain. The CDR3 is 12 amino acids. V dropped 0 bases and J dropped 12 bases, with 13 bases sitting between them. Germline V gene sequence: CDR1 SGHKS, CDR2 YYEKEE (reference sequence). CDR3 DNA sequence: TGTGCCAGCAGCTTGGGAGGAATAGAGGCGTACTTC. This codes for CASSLGGIEAYF.

This chain links TRBV2 with TRBJ2-1; weak D call: TRBD2 (7 bases). The CDR3 covers 13 residues. The V gene lost 5 bases and the J gene lost 7 bases, with 12 bases spanning the gap. CDR1 and CDR2 from the germline V gene are SNHLY and FYNNEI. CDR3 amino acids: CASSTGGWNEQFF. The CDR3 coding sequence is TGTGCCAGCAGTACGGGGGGCTGGAATGAGCAGTTCTTC.